This entry lists 27 T cell receptor beta chains sequenced from one sample in a study of blood T cell repertoires in COVID-19. Measured with immunoSEQ multiplex PCR; TCRdb has only the in-frame clones, and not every one. The sample holds around 150,000 clones; 84% are singletons and the top ten take under 2.5%. Material for sequencing was peripheral blood. The receptors stem from an older man with acute or convalescent COVID-19.

The chain employs TRBV19 and TRBJ2-1; 11 bases agree with TRBD2. Germline V gene lookup returns CDR1 LNHDA and CDR2 SQIVND (reference sequence). The length of the CDR3 is 14 residues. After removal of 11 bases from V and 6 bases from J, the junction contained 9 bases not matched to a gene. CDR3 loop: CAVSGTSGGNEQFF. For the CDR3, the DNA is TGTGCCGTATCCGGGACTAGCGGAGGCAATGAGCAGTTCTTC.

CDR3 amino acids: CASSVQAGDEQYF. CDR3 coding DNA: TGTGCCAGCAGCGTACAAGCCGGAGACGAGCAGTACTTC. The chain uses TRBV9 and TRBJ2-7; the D is unclear. CDR3 length: 13 residues. V lost 1 base, J lost 5 bases, and 10 bases lay in between. Germline V gene lookup returns CDR1 SGDLS and CDR2 YYNGEE.

The gene calls are TRBV27 and TRBJ2-1; tentatively, D is TRBD2 (7 bases). The V end lost 3 bases, the J end lost 8 bases, and 17 bases lay between the germline ends. The germline CDR1 and CDR2 sequences are MNHEY and SMNVEV (reference sequence). CDR3 length: 15 residues. In DNA form, the CDR3 reads TGTGCCAGCAGTTTGATAACGGGGGGCAGCGATGAGCAGTTCTTC. Its protein is CASSLITGGSDEQFF.

The chain couples TRBV27 to TRBJ2-7; the match to TRBD1 covers 11 bases. This CDR3 has 13 residues. The junction had 5 bases not matched to a gene; V was cut back by 10 bases and J by 3 bases. Germline V gene lookup returns CDR1 MNHEY and CDR2 SMNVEV (reference sequence). The CDR3 DNA sequence: TGTGCCACATCCGGGACAGGGGGCTACGAGCAGTACTTC. Translating it yields CATSGTGGYEQYF.

The chain joins TRBV7-2 to TRBJ1-2; 9 bases align to TRBD1. Germline assignment: CDR1 SGHTA and CDR2 FQGNSA. The CDR3 runs to 14 residues. The V and J ends lost 4 bases and 8 bases, in that order; junction bases with no gene match: 8. The CDR3 spells CASSWAGQGDGYTF. CDR3 coding DNA: TGTGCCAGCAGCTGGGCGGGACAGGGTGACGGCTACACCTTC. Complete variable domain (other parts from reference TRBV7-2 and TRBJ1-2): GAGVSQSPSNKVTEKGKDVELRCDPISGHTALYWYRQSLGQGLEFLIYFQGNSAPDKSGLPSDRFSAERTGGSVSTLTIQRTQQEDSAVYLCASSWAGQGDGYTFGSGTRLTVV.

This clone was counted only a few times. The V and J genes are TRBV2 and TRBJ1-2; 9 nucleotides agree with TRBD1. Germline CDR1 and CDR2: SNHLY and FYNNEI. Germline trimming cut 1 base from V and 7 bases from J; bases unmatched to any gene: 4. The CDR3 loop spans 14 amino acids. The CDR3 DNA is TGTGCCAGCAGTGAAGGACGGGACAGGGCTGGCTACACCTTC. It yields the protein CASSEGRDRAGYTF.

This chain connects TRBV19 to TRBJ1-1, with D unresolved. The V gene lost 4 bases and the J gene lost 0 bases, with 9 bases spanning the gap. Germline CDR1 LNHDA, CDR2 SQIVND (reference sequence). The length of the CDR3 is 14 residues. CDR3 DNA: TGTGCCAGTAGTAAGACTTTGGTGAACACTGAAGCTTTCTTT. It yields the protein CASSKTLVNTEAFF.

This clone was observed a handful of times. This rearrangement joins TRBV11-2 to TRBJ1-2, with a weak D call TRBD1 (6 bases). V was cut by 6 bases and J by 7 bases, with 12 bases left in between. The CDR3 loop spans 12 amino acids. Looked up from germline, CDR1 is SGHAT and CDR2 is FQNNGV. For the CDR3, the DNA is TGTGCCAGCAGAACAGGGATGGGTGGCTACACCTTC. Residues: CASRTGMGGYTF.

A few counts support this clone. V gene TRBV3-1 (or the pseudogene TRBV3-2) combines with J gene TRBJ1-2; TRBD1 aligns across 7 bases. V was clipped by 4 bases and J by 4 bases; unmatched bases: 12. CDR1 is LGHDT, CDR2 YNNKEL, per germline (reference sequence). This CDR3 contains 16 residues. The CDR3 loop is CASSRHRGNGGYGYTF. The CDR3 DNA reads as TGTGCCAGCAGCCGACACAGGGGAAATGGCGGCTATGGCTACACCTTC.

The chain uses TRBV5-1 and TRBJ2-7, with a tentative D call TRBD1 (6 bases). CDR3 length equals 13 residues. Looked up from germline, CDR1 is SGHRS and CDR2 is YFSETQ. With 3 bases removed from V and 0 bases from J, the gap between germline ends came to 7 bases. The CDR3 spells CASSWDNSYEQYF. The CDR3 DNA follows: TGCGCCAGCAGCTGGGACAACTCCTACGAGCAGTACTTC.

This chain connects TRBV7-2 to TRBJ1-2; TRBD1 aligns across 7 bases. The CDR3 has 15 amino acids. V trimming: 5 bases; J trimming: 1 base; junction bases outside the gene matches: 7. Germline V CDR1 and CDR2: SGHTA, FQGNSA. CDR3 in amino acids: CASSPTGNFNYGYTF. DNA for the CDR3: TGTGCCAGCAGCCCGACAGGGAACTTTAACTATGGCTACACCTTC.

The gene calls are TRBV19 and TRBJ2-3, with a tentative D call TRBD1 (6 bases). V was trimmed by 6 bases and J by 1 base, leaving 11 bases between them. The CDR3 is 14 residues long. Germline lookup yields CDR1 LNHDA and CDR2 SQIVND (reference sequence). The CDR3 reads CASRDRSRTDTQYF. The CDR3 DNA sequence: TGTGCCAGTAGAGACAGGAGTCGCACAGATACGCAGTATTTT.

The rearrangement joins TRBV7-9 to TRBJ2-5; 8 bases line up with TRBD1. Germline lookup yields CDR1 SEHNR and CDR2 FQNEAQ (reference sequence). The V gene end was trimmed by 5 bases and the J gene end by 4 bases; junction bases not matched to a gene: 9. The CDR3 is 15 amino acids. The CDR3 here is CASSPGQATGETQYF. The CDR3 DNA follows: TGTGCCAGCAGCCCGGGACAGGCGACGGGAGAGACCCAGTACTTC.

V gene TRBV27 combines with J gene TRBJ2-7; D is perhaps TRBD2 (5 bases). The CDR3 runs to 16 residues. Per germline, CDR1 MNHEY and CDR2 SMNVEV (reference sequence). V lost 5 bases and J lost 3, with 20 bases in between. The chain's CDR3 is CASSTKGGFTIYEQYF. Written as DNA, the CDR3 is TGTGCCAGCAGTACGAAAGGAGGCTTTACCATCTACGAGCAGTACTTC.

This clone came up once. This chain connects TRBV19 to TRBJ1-4; 7 bases are a match to TRBD1. Trimming took 3 bases from V and 5 from J; bases not matched to a gene: 9. This CDR3 is built from 16 residues. Germline V gene data show CDR1 as LNHDA and CDR2 as SQIVND (reference sequence). CDR3 sequence (DNA): TGTGCCAGTAGTATGAGGGCCGGGACAGCAAATGAAAAACTGTTTTTT. This translates into CASSMRAGTANEKLFF.

The rearrangement uses TRBV27 and TRBJ1-1; TRBD1 agrees at 8 bases. This CDR3 region has 14 residues. V dropped 3 bases and J dropped 8; count of bases not matched to a gene: 8. Germline assignment: CDR1 MNHEY and CDR2 SMNVEV (reference sequence). In nucleotides, the CDR3 is TGTGCCAGCAGTTTTCAGGGGGCGATGGGGGAAGCTTTCTTT. It specifies CASSFQGAMGEAFF.

The rearrangement joins TRBV25-1 to TRBJ2-7; D may be TRBD2 (6 bases). Per the germline V gene, CDR1 is MGHDK and CDR2 is SYGVNS. Trimming left V 5 bases short and J 1 base short, with 15 bases between. CDR3 length equals 15 residues. CDR3 amino acids: CASSPRLGSSYEQYF. CDR3 in DNA: TGTGCCAGCAGTCCCCGACTAGGCTCGTCCTACGAGCAGTACTTC.

This clone was seen a handful of times. The chain joins TRBV4-2 to TRBJ2-2; possible D gene TRBD2, 7 bases. The CDR3 has 17 amino acids. The V gene lost 1 base and the J gene lost 6 bases, with 18 bases spanning the gap. The germline gives CDR1 LGHNA, CDR2 YNFKEQ. CDR3: CASSQAGGGAYAGELFF. In DNA, the CDR3 is TGTGCCAGCAGCCAAGCCGGCGGGGGCGCTTACGCCGGGGAGCTGTTTTTT.

The gene calls are TRBV18 and TRBJ1-1, with TRBD1 identical over 9 bases. The V and J ends lost 5 bases and 0 bases, in that order; junction bases with no gene match: 7. Germline-derived CDR1 and CDR2 are KGHSH and LQKENI. This CDR3 spans 16 amino acids. The CDR3 loop reads CASSGTQGAVNTEAFF. The CDR3 DNA reads as TGTGCCAGCTCAGGTACACAGGGGGCTGTGAACACTGAAGCTTTCTTT.

The rearrangement links TRBV7-3 to TRBJ2-2; D might be TRBD2 (6 bases). The CDR3 runs 15 residues. In germline, CDR1 is SGHTA, CDR2 FQGTGA. V was shortened by 2 bases and J by 4 bases, with 11 bases between the two germline ends. The CDR3 reads CASSLYDGSTGELFF. The DNA of the CDR3 is TGTGCCAGCAGCTTATATGACGGGAGCACCGGGGAGCTGTTTTTT.

The V call is TRBV7-6, the J call TRBJ1-6, with D maybe TRBD1 (5 bases). The CDR3 loop spans 14 amino acids. V was shortened by 3 bases and J by 10 bases, with 13 bases between the two germline ends. In germline, CDR1 is SGHVS, CDR2 FNYEAQ. The CDR3 protein is CASSLGPTESPLHF. CDR3 coding DNA: TGTGCCAGCAGCTTGGGGCCGACCGAATCACCCCTCCACTTT.

The chain is built from TRBV7-2 and TRBJ2-5; unclear D gene. V gave up 2 bases and J gave up 2 bases, with 15 bases separating them. Germline V CDR1 and CDR2: SGHTA, FQGNSA. This CDR3 is built from 16 residues. In nucleotides, the CDR3 is TGTGCCAGCAGCTTACCGTTCCCACAACTACAAGAGACCCAGTACTTC. Translated, it gives CASSLPFPQLQETQYF.

The chain employs TRBV6-5 and TRBJ2-5; 8 positions agree with TRBD1. The CDR3 has 14 residues. The germline V gene encodes CDR1 MNHEY and CDR2 SVGAGI. The V segment lost 11 bases and the J segment 3 bases; nucleotides outside the gene matches: 11. CDR3 nucleotide sequence: TGTGCCGGCGAGGCAGGGGGCGCCGAAGAGACCCAGTACTTC. Protein product: CAGEAGGAEETQYF.

The chain is built from TRBV24-1 and TRBJ2-7, with TRBD1 matching over 8 bases. This CDR3 comprises 14 residues. Germline V gene lookup returns CDR1 KGHDR and CDR2 SFDVKD. After removal of 7 bases from V and 2 bases from J, the junction contained 6 bases not matched to a gene. In DNA form, the CDR3 reads TGTGCCACCAGCAGGGGGCAAGGGACCTACGAGCAGTACTTC. This sequence encodes CATSRGQGTYEQYF.

The chain recombines TRBV2 with TRBJ1-1; D is undetermined. Germline assignment: CDR1 SNHLY and CDR2 FYNNEI. This CDR3 has 15 amino acids. V was pared by 6 bases and J by 2 bases, with 16 bases between. The CDR3 protein is CASRSVSYSNTEAFF. CDR3 bases: TGTGCCAGCAGATCCGTATCCTACAGTAACACTGAAGCTTTCTTT.

V usage is TRBV6-6 and J usage is TRBJ2-7, with 7 nucleotides matching TRBD1. The CDR3 is made up of 15 amino acids. Germline loops: CDR1 MNHNY, CDR2 SVGAGI (reference sequence). V lost 2 bases, J lost 3 bases, and 7 bases stayed unmatched. CDR3 amino acids: CASSYQRQGGYEQYF. DNA for the CDR3: TGTGCCAGCAGTTACCAACGACAGGGTGGCTACGAGCAGTACTTC.

This chain connects TRBV6-1 to TRBJ1-2, with 7 bases fitting TRBD1. Germline assignment: CDR1 MNHNS and CDR2 SASEGT. V lost 3 bases to trimming and J lost 5 bases; unmatched junction nucleotides: 9. The CDR3 extends over 15 amino acids. CDR3 nucleotides: TGTGCCAGCAGTGAGGCGGCAGGGGGGTGGTATGGCTACACCTTC. This sequence encodes CASSEAAGGWYGYTF.